This T cell receptor (beta chain) was recorded in a study of radiotherapy plus CTLA-4 blockade in lung cancer. Study outcomes and limitations: There was expansion of tumor-derived TCR clones in blood after radiotherapy plus ipilimumab. Increased serum interferon-beta after radiation also reportedly predicted response strongly.

The study treated chemo-refractory metastatic non-small-cell lung cancer patients with focal radiation plus ipilimumab CTLA-4 blockade. Notes on this clone: Antigen: not known.

J lost 3 bases, V lost 3 bases, and 2 bases had no gene match. The CDR3 consists of 15 residues. From germline, CDR1 is LNHDA and CDR2 SQIVND (reference sequence). Assay: immunoSEQ multiplex PCR; the TCRdb copy retains only in-frame clones and omits some. The top ten clones hold roughly 6% of a sample with roughly 57,000 clones, about 80% of them seen once. The sample consisted of peripheral blood, taken from a patient treated with radiotherapy plus ipilimumab. The origin of this receptor is a human donor with non-small cell lung cancer whose response to radiotherapy plus ipilimumab could not be evaluated. This rearrangement joins TRBV19 to TRBJ2-5; 12 bases fit TRBD2. The DNA for the CDR3 is TGTGCCAGTAGTATCTGGACTAGCGGGGAAGAGACCCAGTACTTC. Amino acid sequence: CASSIWTSGEETQYF.